The table lists the clone carrying this TCR beta chain with a few counts. This record belongs to a study of tumor-infiltrating lymphocytes in oesophageal squamous cell carcinoma. TCRdb redid the calling of the PCR reads with MiXCR, one entry per CDR3 protein. The sample contains around 14,000 distinct CDR3 sequences, more than 50% of which appear only once. This CDR3 has 13 residues. V dropped 5 bases and J dropped 12 bases, with 19 bases sitting between them. Germline CDR1 SGHTA, CDR2 FQGNSA. Sequencing input: esophageal tumor tissue. This receptor was obtained from a male donor with esophageal squamous cell carcinoma. The rearrangement joins TRBV7-2 to TRBJ2-5; tentative D call: TRBD2 (6 bases). The CDR3 bases are TGTGCCAGCAGCCCCTTTTCGGAGGGTGTGAAGTACTTC. Encoded protein: CASSPFSEGVKYF.